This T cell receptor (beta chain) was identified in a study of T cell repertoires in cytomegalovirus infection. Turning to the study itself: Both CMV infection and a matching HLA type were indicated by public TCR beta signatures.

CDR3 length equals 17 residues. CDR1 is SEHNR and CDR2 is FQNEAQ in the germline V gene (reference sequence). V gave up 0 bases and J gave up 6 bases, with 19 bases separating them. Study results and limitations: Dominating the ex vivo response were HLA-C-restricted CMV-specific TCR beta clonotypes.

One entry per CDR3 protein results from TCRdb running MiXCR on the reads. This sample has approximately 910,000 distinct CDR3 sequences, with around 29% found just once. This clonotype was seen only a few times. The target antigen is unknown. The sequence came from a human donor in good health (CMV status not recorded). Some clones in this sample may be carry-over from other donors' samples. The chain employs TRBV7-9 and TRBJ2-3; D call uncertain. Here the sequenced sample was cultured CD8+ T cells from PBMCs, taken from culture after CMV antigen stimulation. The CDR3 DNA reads TGTGCCAGCAGCTTAGCGGCCGTCCCCGGCAATCGGGATACGCAGTATTTT. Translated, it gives CASSLAAVPGNRDTQYF. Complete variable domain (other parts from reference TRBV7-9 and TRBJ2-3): DTGVSQNPRHKITKRGQNVTFRCDPISEHNRLYWYRQTLGQGPEFLTYFQNEAQLEKSRLLSDRFSAERPKGSFSTLEIQRTEQGDSAMYLCASSLAAVPGNRDTQYFGPGTRLTVL.